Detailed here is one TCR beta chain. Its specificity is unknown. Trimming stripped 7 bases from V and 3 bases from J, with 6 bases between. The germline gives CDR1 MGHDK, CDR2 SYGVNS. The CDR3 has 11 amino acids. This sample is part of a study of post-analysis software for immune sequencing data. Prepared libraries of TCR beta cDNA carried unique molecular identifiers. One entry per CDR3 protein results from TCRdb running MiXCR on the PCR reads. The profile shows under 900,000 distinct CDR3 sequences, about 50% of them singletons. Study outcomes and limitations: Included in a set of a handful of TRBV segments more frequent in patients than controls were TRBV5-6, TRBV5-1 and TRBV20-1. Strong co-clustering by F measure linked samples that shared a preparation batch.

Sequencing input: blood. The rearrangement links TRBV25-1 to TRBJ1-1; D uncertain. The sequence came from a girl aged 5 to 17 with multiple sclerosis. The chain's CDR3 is CASTRHTEAFF. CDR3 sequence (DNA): TGTGCCAGCACTCGGCACACTGAAGCTTTCTTT. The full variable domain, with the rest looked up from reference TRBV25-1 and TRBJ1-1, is EADIYQTPRYLVIGTGKKITLECSQTMGHDKMYWYQQDPGMELHLIHYSYGVNSTEKGDLSSESTVSRIRTEHFPLTLESARPSHTSQYLCASTRHTEAFFGQGTRLTVV.